Following are 18 T cell receptor beta chains from one sample sequenced in a study of CD8+ T cells in alopecia areata (dated by TCRdb to the late 2010s). Libraries were made using the immunoSEQ multiplex PCR assay. RNA was extracted from all samples and reverse transcribed into cDNA, which served as template for TCR sequencing. TCRdb took this table from immuneACCESS and kept in-frame rearrangements with V and J called. Such tables lack part of the clones; where checked against another copy, unresolved V genes explain under half of the gap, and the rest is unexplained. The sample contains about 64,000 clones, roughly 46% of them found a single time. Together, the top ten hold just over 50% of the sample. Sequencing was performed on NKG2D-low CD8+ T cells sorted from blood. The intended sense of this specimen's cell subset or site label: sorted CD8+ NKG2D-low blood T cells. Receptor source: a human donor with alopecia areata.

This chain links TRBV7-9 with TRBJ2-2; perhaps TRBD1 as D (6 bases). The CDR3 spans 13 residues. V was pared by 8 bases and J by 2 bases, with 9 bases between. Germline assignment: CDR1 SEHNR and CDR2 FQNEAQ (reference sequence). The DNA of the CDR3 is TGTGCCAGCGCGGACAGCAACACCGGGGAGCTGTTTTTT. Protein sequence: CASADSNTGELFF.

This clone showed up just once. This chain joins TRBV27 and TRBJ2-5; TRBD2 matches 11 bases. The V and J ends lost 2 bases and 7 bases, in that order; junction bases with no gene match: 6. The CDR3 loop spans 15 amino acids. The germline gives CDR1 MNHEY, CDR2 SMNVEV (reference sequence). The CDR3 loop is CASSLVAGGPGTQYF. For the CDR3, the DNA is TGTGCCAGCAGTTTAGTAGCGGGAGGGCCCGGGACCCAGTACTTC.

The chain is built from TRBV7-6 and TRBJ2-7; TRBD2 matches 10 bases. Germline V gene data show CDR1 as SGHVS and CDR2 as FNYEAQ. The CDR3 consists of 15 residues. V lost 5 bases, J lost 5 bases, and 9 bases stayed unmatched. Here the CDR3 reads CASSETAGTSDEQYF. Written as DNA, the CDR3 is TGTGCCAGCAGCGAGACGGCCGGGACTAGCGACGAGCAGTACTTC.

The count of this clone is one. V is TRBV5-4 and J is TRBJ2-3, with D possibly being TRBD2 (5 bases). CDR1 is SGHNT and CDR2 is YYREEE in the germline V gene (reference sequence). The CDR3 covers 16 residues. Trimming shortened V by 3 bases and J by 5 bases, and 19 bases separated the two germline ends. CDR3 bases: TGTGCCAGCAGCTCCCCTGTCGGAGCGGTTGGAGATACGCAGTATTTT. Its translation is CASSSPVGAVGDTQYF.

The chain employs TRBV29-1 and TRBJ2-1, with 10 bases matching TRBD2. Looked up from germline, CDR1 is SQVTM and CDR2 is ANQGSEA. J was trimmed by 7 bases and V by 6 bases; bases with no gene match: 9. CDR3 length: 14 amino acids. The CDR3 nucleotides read TGCAGCGTCGGACGAGCGGGAGGGCCTAATGAGCAGTTCTTC. Residues: CSVGRAGGPNEQFF.

V and J are TRBV6-6 and TRBJ2-7; D is possibly TRBD1 (5 bases). CDR3 length: 13 amino acids. V gave up 6 bases and J gave up 4 bases, with 13 bases separating them. CDR1 is MNHNY and CDR2 is SVGAGI in the germline V gene (reference sequence). CDR3 residues: CASRTESPYEQYF. CDR3 sequence (DNA): TGTGCCAGCAGGACAGAATCCCCTTACGAGCAGTACTTC.

The chain has TRBV28 and TRBJ1-5, with D unresolved. The CDR3 extends over 17 amino acids. Germline V gives CDR1 MDHEN, CDR2 SYDVKM. V was trimmed by 4 bases and J by 0 bases, leaving 16 bases between them. The CDR3 here is CASSSPWAAISNQPQHF. The CDR3 nucleotides read TGTGCCAGCAGTTCTCCTTGGGCGGCTATTAGCAATCAGCCCCAGCATTTT.

This chain joins TRBV5-1 and TRBJ2-7, with D tentatively TRBD1 (6 bases). Trimming stripped 2 bases from V and 6 bases from J, with 9 bases between. The germline V gene encodes CDR1 SGHRS and CDR2 YFSETQ. The CDR3 is 12 residues long. The CDR3 DNA is TGCGCCAGCAGCTTACAGGGTGGCGAGCAGTACTTC. Its protein is CASSLQGGEQYF.

The J gene is TRBJ1-5, the V gene TRBV5-6; D possibly corresponds to TRBD1 (5 bases). The V end was cut by 3 bases, the J end by 5 bases, with 18 bases between. The CDR3 consists of 16 residues. CDR1 is SGHDT, CDR2 YYEEEE, per germline. This chain's CDR3 is CASSYSKRGNYQPQHF. CDR3 sequence (DNA): TGTGCCAGCAGCTACAGCAAAAGGGGCAACTATCAGCCCCAGCATTTT.

This clone was recorded only once. The chain is built from TRBV30 and TRBJ2-7; D perhaps matches TRBD2 (5 bases). This CDR3 is built from 13 residues. The germline V gene encodes CDR1 GTSNPN and CDR2 SVGIG (reference sequence). Trimming shortened V by 1 base and J by 4 bases, and 11 bases separated the two germline ends. CDR3 DNA sequence: TGTGCCTGGAGTGCTGGGAGAGGGTACGAGCAGTACTTC. Translating gives CAWSAGRGYEQYF.

V gene TRBV29-1 combines with J gene TRBJ2-7, with 10 bases matching TRBD1. The CDR3 length is 13 residues. After removal of 7 bases from V and 3 bases from J, the junction contained 6 bases not matched to a gene. Germline V CDR1 and CDR2: SQVTM, ANQGSEA. The CDR3 DNA sequence: TGCAGCGCAGGGACAGGGGTCGACTACGAGCAGTACTTC. Translated: CSAGTGVDYEQYF.

The chain links TRBV5-6 to TRBJ2-1, with a tentative D call TRBD2 (5 bases). Germline CDR1 SGHDT, CDR2 YYEEEE. The CDR3 extends over 13 amino acids. The germline V and J ends were trimmed by 6 bases and 7 bases, with 14 bases remaining between them. For the CDR3, the DNA is TGTGCCAGCAAGGGAGTCCGTTGGAATGAGCAGTTCTTC. Amino acid sequence: CASKGVRWNEQFF.

This clone came up once. The chain has TRBV25-1 and TRBJ1-2; D ambiguous. The germline gives CDR1 MGHDK, CDR2 SYGVNS. The CDR3 sequence is 14 residues long. V was shortened by 2 bases and J by 5 bases, with 12 bases between the two germline ends. CDR3 bases: TGTGCCAGCAGTGAAGGTTCTTACCCGTATGGCTACACCTTC. It translates to CASSEGSYPYGYTF.

The genes are TRBV18 and TRBJ2-7; TRBD1 matches 7 bases. The V segment lost 6 bases and the J segment 4 bases; nucleotides outside the gene matches: 6. The CDR3 extends over 13 amino acids. Per the germline V gene, CDR1 is KGHSH and CDR2 is LQKENI. CDR3 residues: CASSKPGGYEQYF. Here the CDR3 DNA reads TGTGCCAGCTCCAAACCAGGGGGTTACGAGCAGTACTTC.

CDR3 protein: CSVEADSPYEQYF. DNA of the CDR3: TGCAGCGTTGAAGCGGACAGCCCCTACGAGCAGTACTTC. This chain links TRBV29-1 with TRBJ2-7, with a tentative D call TRBD1 (6 bases). Germline assignment: CDR1 SQVTM and CDR2 ANQGSEA. The CDR3 sequence is 13 residues long. Deletions cut 1 base from V and 2 bases from J, with 9 bases between.

This clone was recorded a few times. J is TRBJ1-2 and V is TRBV29-1; 11 bases align to TRBD1. Trimming removed 1 base from V and 4 bases from J; junction bases left unmatched: 8. The CDR3 runs to 16 residues. Per germline, CDR1 SQVTM and CDR2 ANQGSEA. The CDR3, as DNA: TGCAGCGTTGAAGGAAGGACAGGGGGCGATGGCTATGGCTACACCTTC. It translates to CSVEGRTGGDGYGYTF.

The chain joins TRBV4-3 to TRBJ1-3; D is unclear. V gave up 1 base and J gave up 8 bases, with 15 bases separating them. The germline CDR1 and CDR2 sequences are LGHNA and YSLEER. The CDR3 covers 15 residues. The CDR3 nucleotides are TGCGCCAGCAGCCAAGTGAGGTCGGGTGTTGACACCATATATTTT. Translation gives CASSQVRSGVDTIYF.

The V call is TRBV4-1, the J call TRBJ2-2; possible D gene TRBD2, 5 bases. The V end was cut by 4 bases, the J end by 5 bases, with 11 bases between. CDR1 is MGHRA and CDR2 is YSYEKL in the germline V gene. The CDR3 extends over 14 amino acids. The CDR3 spells CASSRARETGELFF. In DNA, the CDR3 is TGCGCCAGCAGCCGGGCCCGGGAAACCGGGGAGCTGTTTTTT.